The 14 T cell receptor beta chains below all came from one sample that was sequenced in a study of shared clonotypes between healthy human individuals. Assay: immunoSEQ multiplex PCR; the TCRdb copy retains only in-frame clones and omits some. The table includes millions of clones, roughly 95% detected once. The source material was naive CD4+ T cells sorted from blood. Stated subset: CD45RA+ positively selected. The receptors originated from a man younger than 30 in good health.

The chain links TRBV7-2 to TRBJ1-3; D remains unclear. CDR3 length equals 16 residues. The germline V gene encodes CDR1 SGHTA and CDR2 FQGNSA. Trimming removed 0 bases from V and 0 bases from J, with 9 bases in between. CDR3 bases: TGTGCCAGCAGCTTAGCGCAGCTTGCCTCTGGAAACACCATATATTTT. Its translation: CASSLAQLASGNTIYF.

V is TRBV6-6 and J is TRBJ1-1; TRBD1 agrees at 11 bases. The CDR3 totals 16 residues. V dropped 6 bases and J dropped 4; count of bases not matched to a gene: 10. The germline CDR1 and CDR2 sequences are MNHNY and SVGAGI (reference sequence). The CDR3 coding sequence is TGTGCCAGCAGGCTCGGACAGGGGGCGCTGGGCACTGAAGCTTTCTTT. Amino acids: CASRLGQGALGTEAFF.

CDR3 in amino acids: CASSSPPAGASTDTQYF. CDR3 coding DNA: TGTGCCAGCAGCTCCCCCCCCGCGGGAGCGAGCACAGATACGCAGTATTTT. V and J are TRBV5-4 and TRBJ2-3; 7 positions agree with TRBD2. The CDR3 sequence is 17 residues long. Losses at the gene ends were 3 bases for V and 0 bases for J; bases not matched to a gene: 10. The V gene's germline CDR1 is SGHNT and CDR2 YYREEE (reference sequence).

The rearrangement links TRBV5-1 to TRBJ2-3, with D hard to call. V gave up 3 bases and J gave up 4 bases, with 12 bases separating them. There are 14 residues in the CDR3. The germline V gene has CDR1 SGHRS and CDR2 YFSETQ. CDR3 nucleotide sequence: TGCGCCAGCAGCTCCGTTCTCGCCTCAGATACGCAGTATTTT. Protein sequence: CASSSVLASDTQYF. Drawing the rest from reference TRBV5-1 and TRBJ2-3, the complete variable domain is KAGVTQTPRYLIKTRGQQVTLSCSPISGHRSVSWYQQTPGQGLQFLFEYFSETQRNKGNFPGRFSGRQFSNSRSEMNVSTLELGDSALYLCASSSVLASDTQYFGPGTRLTVL.

The V gene is TRBV27, the J gene TRBJ2-7; 10 positions agree with TRBD2. Germline V gene sequence: CDR1 MNHEY, CDR2 SMNVEV (reference sequence). CDR3 length: 16 residues. The ends lost 4 bases at V and 2 bases at J; junction bases unmatched: 8. CDR3 residues: CASSSLAGATPYEQYF. The CDR3 nucleotides are TGTGCCAGCAGTTCTCTAGCGGGGGCTACCCCCTACGAGCAGTACTTC.

V usage is TRBV2 and J usage is TRBJ2-1, with 10 nucleotides matching TRBD2. Per the germline V gene, CDR1 is SNHLY and CDR2 is FYNNEI. The length of the CDR3 is 14 residues. Germline trimming cut 2 bases from V and 9 bases from J; bases unmatched to any gene: 4. This CDR3 reads CASSELAGVPEQFF. As DNA, the CDR3 is TGTGCCAGCAGTGAACTAGCGGGAGTTCCTGAGCAGTTCTTC.

V usage is TRBV7-9 and J usage is TRBJ2-2; 7 bases align to TRBD1. J was trimmed by 7 bases and V by 1 base; bases with no gene match: 6. The germline V gene has CDR1 SEHNR and CDR2 FQNEAQ (reference sequence). The CDR3 runs to 15 residues. The CDR3 sequence: CASSLGQGRGGELFF. The DNA for the CDR3 is TGTGCCAGCAGCTTAGGACAGGGACGAGGCGGGGAGCTGTTTTTT.

The chain couples TRBV5-1 to TRBJ2-7; weak D call: TRBD2 (5 bases). The CDR3 is made up of 14 amino acids. V shed 5 bases and J shed 2 bases, with 14 bases lying between them. Per the germline V gene, CDR1 is SGHRS and CDR2 is YFSETQ. DNA for the CDR3: TGCGCCAGCAGTTTAAGCGGCCTTCCCTACGAGCAGTACTTC. This translates into CASSLSGLPYEQYF.

The chain uses TRBV7-9 and TRBJ2-7, with TRBD2 matching 10 bases. V gave up 8 bases and J gave up 3 bases; unmatched junction bases: 10. The CDR3 is 15 residues long. Germline assignment: CDR1 SEHNR and CDR2 FQNEAQ (reference sequence). CDR3 protein: CASGGRASGSYEQYF. DNA of the CDR3: TGTGCCAGCGGGGGTAGGGCTAGCGGGAGCTACGAGCAGTACTTC. Variable domain in full (rest from reference TRBV7-9 and TRBJ2-7): DTGVSQNPRHKITKRGQNVTFRCDPISEHNRLYWYRQTLGQGPEFLTYFQNEAQLEKSRLLSDRFSAERPKGSFSTLEIQRTEQGDSAMYLCASGGRASGSYEQYFGPGTRLTVT.

V is TRBV4-1 and J is TRBJ2-1, with TRBD2 identical over 13 bases. The J segment lost 9 bases and the V segment lost 4 bases, leaving 9 bases of the junction unmatched. CDR3 length equals 16 residues. Germline values: CDR1 MGHRA, CDR2 YSYEKL. The CDR3 nucleotides read TGCGCCAGCAGCCTAGGACTAGCGGGGGTTGAGGGTGAGCAGTTCTTC. This codes for CASSLGLAGVEGEQFF.

The chain employs TRBV25-1 and TRBJ2-1, with 8 bases identical to TRBD1. The V segment lost 2 bases and the J segment 6 bases; nucleotides outside the gene matches: 6. The V gene's germline CDR1 is MGHDK and CDR2 SYGVNS. The CDR3 runs 15 residues. The CDR3 protein is CASSETRTGSNEQFF. As DNA, the CDR3 is TGTGCCAGCAGTGAAACCAGGACAGGGTCCAATGAGCAGTTCTTC.

V and J are TRBV7-6 and TRBJ2-7, with 10 bases fitting TRBD2. CDR1 and CDR2 from the germline V gene are SGHVS and FNYEAQ. This CDR3 has 15 amino acids. Trimming at V came to 5 bases and at J to 4 bases, leaving 8 bases not matched to a gene. CDR3: CASSPGLAALYEQYF. In DNA form, the CDR3 reads TGTGCCAGCAGCCCCGGACTAGCGGCGTTGTACGAGCAGTACTTC.

The V call is TRBV5-4, the J call TRBJ1-5; no clear D. This CDR3 has 15 amino acids. With 2 bases removed from V and 3 bases from J, the gap between germline ends came to 12 bases. Germline CDR1 reads SGHNT; CDR2 reads YYREEE (reference sequence). The CDR3, as DNA: TGTGCCAGCAGCTTAGGGCCGGGGAACAATCAGCCCCAGCATTTT. Translated: CASSLGPGNNQPQHF.

The chain employs TRBV6-4 and TRBJ2-5; no clear D gene. Trimming pared 3 bases from V and 0 bases from J, leaving 5 bases between. CDR3 length: 13 residues. Germline CDR1 reads MRHNA; CDR2 reads SNTAGT. The CDR3 spells CASSDYHQETQYF. For the CDR3, the DNA is TGTGCCAGCAGTGATTATCACCAAGAGACCCAGTACTTC.